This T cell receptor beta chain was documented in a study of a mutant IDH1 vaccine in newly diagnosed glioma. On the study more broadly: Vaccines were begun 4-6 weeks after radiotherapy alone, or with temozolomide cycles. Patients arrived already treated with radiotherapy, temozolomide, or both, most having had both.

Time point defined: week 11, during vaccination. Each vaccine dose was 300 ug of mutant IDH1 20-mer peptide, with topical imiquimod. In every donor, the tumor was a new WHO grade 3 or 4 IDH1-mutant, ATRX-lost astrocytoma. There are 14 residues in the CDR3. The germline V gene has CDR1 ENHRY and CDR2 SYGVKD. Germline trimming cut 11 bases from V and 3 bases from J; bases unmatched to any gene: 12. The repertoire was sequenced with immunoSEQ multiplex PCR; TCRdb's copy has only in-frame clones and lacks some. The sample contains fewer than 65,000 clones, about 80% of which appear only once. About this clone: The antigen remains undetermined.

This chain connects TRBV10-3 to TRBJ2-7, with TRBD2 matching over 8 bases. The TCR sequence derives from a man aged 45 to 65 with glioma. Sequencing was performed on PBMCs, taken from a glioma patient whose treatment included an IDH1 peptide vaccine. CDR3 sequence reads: CAFSPSAGGYEQYF. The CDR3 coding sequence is TGTGCCTTCTCACCGTCGGCGGGGGGCTACGAGCAGTACTTC.